This T cell receptor beta chain was documented in a study of regulatory T cells in long-lasting Graves disease. Study observations and caveats: Small numbers of samples may have cut accuracy. Favored usage of TRBV28, TRBJ1-2 and TRBJ2-5 was recorded in persistent disease.

Notes on this clonotype: Its antigen is undetermined. At one end the junction does not follow the germline gene, possibly because of a read error.

CDR3 regions were amplified by Arm-PCR using iRepertoire HTBI primers to build TCR beta libraries. Each CDR3 protein gets one entry after TCRdb re-called the multiplex PCR reads with MiXCR. The sample carries approximately 470,000 distinct CDR3 sequences, around 15% recorded once. The CDR3 sequence is 15 residues long. CDR1 is SEHNR, CDR2 FQNEAQ, per germline (reference sequence). As for time point: newly diagnosed GD, antithyroid drugs for less than 3 months. Construction of the TCR library relied on RNA isolated from PBMCs. American Thyroid Association guidelines defined Graves' disease diagnosis. Another study also made use of these data, one on T cells in Graves' hyperthyroidism and ophthalmopathy.

The clonotype was recovered from a man aged 35 to 55 with Graves disease. Sequenced here: peripheral blood mononuclear cells (PBMCs), sampled at new diagnosis, from a patient treated with antithyroid drugs. The rearrangement uses TRBV7-9 and TRBJ1-2; D gene uncertain. DNA of the CDR3: TGTGCCGGCAGCTCGACCGACTTTTACGTCTATGGCTACACCTTC. Its translation is CAGSSTDFYVYGYTF.